The 31 T cell receptor beta chains below come from one sample, sequenced in a study of CD8 T cells in Susac syndrome. RNA, at about 0.45 to 1 ug, was reverse transcribed with random hexamers. TCRdb passed the immunoSEQ multiplex PCR reads through MiXCR, listing each CDR3 protein once. The repertoire has 140,000 to 150,000 distinct CDR3 sequences, approximately 94% of them found once; the top ten carry 0.075% to 0.09%. The sequenced sample was CD4+ T cells from PBMCs. The receptors come from a human donor in good health.

Concerning this clonotype: Mismatch with germline at one junction end may stem from a read error. This chain links TRBV5-6 with TRBJ2-2; TRBD1 aligns across 8 bases. Germline CDR1 is SGHDT and CDR2 is YYEEEE. This CDR3 has 17 amino acids. The CDR3 coding sequence is TGTGCCAGCAGCTTGGACAAAGGACAGGGTTGGACCGAGGAGCTGTTTTTT. This gives the protein CASSLDKGQGWTEELFF.

V and J are TRBV30 and TRBJ2-1; the D gene is possibly TRBD2 (7 bases). The CDR3 is made up of 16 amino acids. In germline, CDR1 is GTSNPN, CDR2 SVGIG (reference sequence). V gave up 0 bases and J gave up 7 bases, with 19 bases separating them. The DNA for the CDR3 is TGTGCCTGGAGTGTACGTGCGGGAGTAAGGGGGAATGAGCAGTTCTTC. Its translation is CAWSVRAGVRGNEQFF.

The genes are TRBV28 and TRBJ1-2, with 8 bases aligning to TRBD1. The trim removed 8 bases at V and 4 bases at J, leaving 9 bases unmatched. The CDR3 covers 14 residues. Looked up from germline, CDR1 is MDHEN and CDR2 is SYDVKM. Here the CDR3 reads CASATPGGAYGYTF. The CDR3 DNA reads TGTGCCAGCGCCACACCAGGGGGCGCCTATGGCTACACCTTC.

The rearrangement links TRBV27 to TRBJ2-3, with a weak D call TRBD2 (6 bases). Trimming shortened V by 5 bases and J by 5 bases, and 8 bases separated the two germline ends. This CDR3 is built from 12 residues. The germline V gene encodes CDR1 MNHEY and CDR2 SMNVEV (reference sequence). CDR3 region: CASSGRRDTQYF. The CDR3, as DNA: TGTGCCAGCAGTGGGAGGAGAGATACGCAGTATTTT.

V is TRBV20-1 and J is TRBJ2-7; 8 bases fit TRBD2. Germline V gene lookup returns CDR1 DFQATT and CDR2 SNEGSKA (reference sequence). Losses at the gene ends were 5 bases for V and 5 bases for J; bases not matched to a gene: 14. The length of the CDR3 is 15 residues. The CDR3 DNA reads as TGCAGTGCTGACTCGGGCGGGAGGAATAGAAACGAGCAGTACTTC. It is translated as CSADSGGRNRNEQYF.

This chain uses TRBV7-6 with TRBJ2-7; D is perhaps TRBD2 (6 bases). Per the germline V gene, CDR1 is SGHVS and CDR2 is FNYEAQ. V shed 0 bases and J shed 7 bases, with 10 bases lying between them. The CDR3 is made up of 13 amino acids. The CDR3 is CASSLAGGREQYF. Here the CDR3 DNA reads TGTGCCAGCAGCTTAGCGGGGGGAAGGGAGCAGTACTTC. The entire variable domain, with the rest obtained from reference TRBV7-6 and TRBJ2-7, is as follows: GAGVSQSPRYKVTKRGQDVALRCDPISGHVSLYWYRQALGQGPEFLTYFNYEAQQDKSGLPNDRFSAERPEGSISTLTIQRTEQRDSAMYRCASSLAGGREQYFGPGTRLTVT.

This chain joins TRBV3-1 and TRBJ2-3; 7 bases match TRBD2. This CDR3 comprises 16 residues. Germline V gene lookup returns CDR1 LGHDT and CDR2 YNNKEL (reference sequence). The J segment lost 3 bases and the V segment lost 1 base, leaving 7 bases of the junction unmatched. CDR3 residues: CASSQGLVGGTDTQYF. The DNA for the CDR3 is TGTGCCAGCAGCCAAGGCCTGGTGGGAGGGACAGATACGCAGTATTTT.

The CDR3, as DNA: TGTGCCAGCAGTTACCGTTCGGGGGGCGGTGGCTACACCTTC. Protein: CASSYRSGGGGYTF. V is TRBV6-5 and J is TRBJ1-2, with a possible D match to TRBD1 (6 bases). The germline gives CDR1 MNHEY, CDR2 SVGAGI. CDR3 length: 14 amino acids. Trimming removed 2 bases at V and 7 bases at J, with 14 bases between.

The rearrangement links TRBV7-2 to TRBJ2-1; D gene uncertain. This CDR3 spans 14 amino acids. V was trimmed by 7 bases and J by 6 bases, leaving 16 bases between them. The germline gives CDR1 SGHTA, CDR2 FQGNSA. The CDR3 is CASNLGPRGNEQFF. As DNA, the CDR3 is TGTGCCAGCAATTTAGGACCAAGAGGCAATGAGCAGTTCTTC.

Only one count was recorded for this clonotype. The rearrangement uses TRBV20-1 and TRBJ1-3; D not certain. V lost 0 bases and J 2 bases, leaving 8 bases between the germline ends. CDR1 and CDR2 (germline): DFQATT, SNEGSKA (reference sequence). This CDR3 has 14 residues. The CDR3 DNA follows: TGCAGTGCTAGAGAGAGAGGGACTGGAAACACCATATATTTT. Protein product: CSARERGTGNTIYF.

The J gene is TRBJ2-7, the V gene TRBV30, with 14 nucleotides matching TRBD2. With V trimmed by 6 bases and J by 5 bases, 12 bases remained unmatched. CDR1 is GTSNPN, CDR2 SVGIG, per germline (reference sequence). This CDR3 has 16 residues. Here the CDR3 reads CACTDRPGLAGDEQYF. As DNA, the CDR3 is TGTGCCTGTACGGACAGACCGGGACTAGCGGGAGACGAGCAGTACTTC.

The CDR3 is CASSPGTGGPETQYF. The CDR3, as DNA: TGTGCCAGCAGCCCGGGGACAGGGGGCCCAGAGACCCAGTACTTC. V usage is TRBV4-2 and J usage is TRBJ2-5; 12 bases are a match to TRBD1. V dropped 4 bases and J dropped 4; count of bases not matched to a gene: 4. The length of the CDR3 is 15 residues. CDR1 LGHNA and CDR2 YNFKEQ come from the germline V gene.

Concerning this clonotype: One junction end does not reproduce the germline sequence, and a read error may be involved. The chain has TRBV7-9 and TRBJ2-5; 8 nucleotides align to TRBD2. In germline, CDR1 is SEHNR, CDR2 FQNEAQ (reference sequence). This CDR3 is 14 amino acids long. The DNA for the CDR3 is TGTTCCAGCAGCTTTCCTAGCGGGTTGGAGACCCAGTACTTC. This sequence encodes CSSSFPSGLETQYF. The full variable domain, in which reference TRBV7-9 and TRBJ2-5 provide the parts outside the CDR3, is DTGVSQNPRHKITKRGQNVTFRCDPISEHNRLYWYRQTLGQGPEFLTYFQNEAQLEKSRLLSDRFSAERPKGSFSTLEIQRTEQGDSAMYLCSSSFPSGLETQYFGPGTRLLVL.

This chain links TRBV4-1 with TRBJ2-3; D is tentatively TRBD1 or TRBD2 (5 bases each). The CDR3 loop spans 14 amino acids. Trimming removed 6 bases at V and 2 bases at J, with 12 bases between. Germline V gives CDR1 MGHRA, CDR2 YSYEKL. The CDR3 is CASRGRGNTDTQYF. The CDR3, as DNA: TGCGCCAGCAGGGGACGTGGTAACACAGATACGCAGTATTTT.

CDR3 bases: TGTGCCAGCAGTTACGACGGGACTCCCAACCAAGAGACCCAGTACTTC. Translated: CASSYDGTPNQETQYF. The genes are TRBV6-2 or TRBV6-3 and TRBJ2-5, with a weak D call TRBD2 (6 bases). The CDR3 is 16 amino acids. V lost 2 bases and J 0 bases, leaving 13 bases between the germline ends. CDR1 MNHEY and CDR2 SVGEGT come from the germline V gene.

The genes are TRBV11-2 and TRBJ2-3; perhaps D is TRBD1 or TRBD2 (6 bases each). V lost 0 bases, J lost 7 bases, and 14 bases lay in between. The germline gives CDR1 SGHAT, CDR2 FQNNGV. There are 15 residues in the CDR3. CDR3 bases: TGTGCCAGCAGCTTAGACCGGGGGCTCGGGAATACGCAGTATTTT. It specifies CASSLDRGLGNTQYF.

This clonotype was detected only a few times. CDR3 loop: CSAGAVAATYEQYF. CDR3 nucleotide sequence: TGCAGTGCCGGGGCGGTAGCGGCCACCTACGAGCAGTACTTC. This chain joins TRBV20-1 and TRBJ2-7; a weak D match, TRBD2 (6 bases). The germline gives CDR1 DFQATT, CDR2 SNEGSKA (reference sequence). Trimming pared 6 bases from V and 2 bases from J, leaving 17 bases between. The CDR3 contains 14 residues.

This chain joins TRBV30 and TRBJ1-1; D is undetermined. Trimming pared 0 bases from V and 4 bases from J, leaving 12 bases between. Germline V CDR1 and CDR2: GTSNPN, SVGIG (reference sequence). CDR3 length: 14 residues. The CDR3 loop is CAWSVGVWGTEAFF. CDR3 DNA sequence: TGTGCCTGGAGTGTAGGAGTGTGGGGCACTGAAGCTTTCTTT.

The chain couples TRBV18 to TRBJ1-1; weak D call: TRBD1 (5 bases). Looked up from germline, CDR1 is KGHSH and CDR2 is LQKENI. The length of the CDR3 is 19 residues. Trimming took off 2 bases at V and 1 base at J, with 23 bases between the two ends. This CDR3 reads CASSPRELRDSHSNTEAFF. CDR3 nucleotides: TGTGCCAGCTCACCAAGAGAGTTACGAGACAGCCACTCGAACACTGAAGCTTTCTTT.

The rearrangement uses TRBV2 and TRBJ2-2; no firm D call. Germline lookup yields CDR1 SNHLY and CDR2 FYNNEI. The CDR3 contains 14 residues. V was pared by 3 bases and J by 3 bases, with 8 bases between. The chain's CDR3 is CASSEESDTGELFF. The CDR3 DNA reads TGTGCCAGCAGTGAGGAAAGCGACACCGGGGAGCTGTTTTTT.

The chain links TRBV10-2 to TRBJ1-2; 7 nucleotides agree with TRBD1. The J segment lost 2 bases and the V segment lost 6 bases, leaving 3 bases of the junction unmatched. The CDR3 has 13 residues. Germline V CDR1 and CDR2: WSHSY, SAAADI. CDR3 amino acids: CASSIQGNYGYTF. CDR3 DNA sequence: TGCGCCAGCAGCATACAGGGGAACTATGGCTACACCTTC.

In nucleotides, the CDR3 is TGTGCCAGCAGGTGGGACACCGGGGACTATGAGCAGTTCTTC. Residues: CASRWDTGDYEQFF. The V gene is TRBV12-3 or TRBV12-4, the J gene TRBJ2-1; D is tentatively TRBD1 or TRBD2 (6 bases each). The CDR3 is 14 amino acids. V lost 6 bases and J 8 bases, leaving 17 bases between the germline ends.

The table lists this clonotype with a count of one. The V and J genes are TRBV4-1 and TRBJ2-3; D possibly corresponds to TRBD2 (5 bases). The CDR3 consists of 15 residues. The germline V gene encodes CDR1 MGHRA and CDR2 YSYEKL. Trimming took off 4 bases at V and 6 bases at J, with 17 bases between the two ends. For the CDR3, the DNA is TGCGCCAGCAGCCGGGGAGCTGGCGTCGGGGATACGCAGTATTTT. Protein sequence: CASSRGAGVGDTQYF.

This chain connects TRBV12-3 or TRBV12-4 to TRBJ2-1; 7 bases map to TRBD2. The V segment lost 3 bases and the J segment 8 bases; nucleotides outside the gene matches: 1. The CDR3 spans 12 residues. The CDR3 here is CASSFLADEQFF. The CDR3 nucleotides read TGTGCCAGCAGTTTCCTAGCGGATGAGCAGTTCTTC.

Only one count was recorded for this clonotype. The chain is built from TRBV19 and TRBJ2-6; 9 bases are shared with TRBD1. The CDR3 consists of 17 residues. V shed 7 bases and J 2 bases; nucleotides not matched to a gene: 9. Looked up from germline, CDR1 is LNHDA and CDR2 is SQIVND (reference sequence). The CDR3 is CASIKDRGSPGANVLTF. CDR3 DNA sequence: TGTGCCAGTATTAAGGACAGGGGCAGCCCTGGGGCCAACGTCCTGACTTTC.

The chain carries TRBV9 and TRBJ1-1, with 8 bases identical to TRBD1. Trimming took 4 bases from V and 1 from J; bases not matched to a gene: 6. This CDR3 region has 15 residues. Germline V lookup: CDR1 SGDLS, CDR2 YYNGEE. The CDR3, as DNA: TGTGCCAGCAGCCCCAGGACAGGGACGAACACTGAAGCTTTCTTT. Amino acid sequence: CASSPRTGTNTEAFF. Drawing the rest from reference TRBV9 and TRBJ1-1, the complete variable domain is DSGVTQTPKHLITATGQRVTLRCSPRSGDLSVYWYQQSLDQGLQFLIQYYNGEERAKGNILERFSAQQFPDLHSELNLSSLELGDSALYFCASSPRTGTNTEAFFGQGTRLTVV.

This CDR3 is CASRSGTANTGELFF. CDR3 DNA sequence: TGTGCCAGCAGGTCAGGGACAGCAAACACCGGGGAGCTGTTTTTT. V and J are TRBV6-6 and TRBJ2-2; TRBD1 matches at 7 bases. V was clipped by 6 bases and J by 2 bases; unmatched bases: 6. Germline V lookup: CDR1 MNHNY, CDR2 SVGAGI (reference sequence). This CDR3 is built from 15 residues.

The genes are TRBV20-1 and TRBJ2-5; 11 bases are a match to TRBD2. This CDR3 is built from 15 residues. With 3 bases clipped from V and 0 bases from J, the junction kept 3 bases outside the gene matches. In germline, CDR1 is DFQATT, CDR2 SNEGSKA (reference sequence). The DNA of the CDR3 is TGCAGTGCTAGGGGGACTAGCGGATACCAAGAGACCCAGTACTTC. This sequence encodes CSARGTSGYQETQYF.

The genes are TRBV18 and TRBJ2-4; 7 bases line up with TRBD1. The CDR3 runs 14 residues. Germline V gene data show CDR1 as KGHSH and CDR2 as LQKENI. V gave up 6 bases and J gave up 3 bases; unmatched junction bases: 5. The CDR3 DNA follows: TGTGCCAGCTCCCACAGGGGCGACAAAAACATTCAGTACTTC. This gives the protein CASSHRGDKNIQYF.

On this clonotype: It is likely a read error, because the conserved phenylalanine at the end of the CDR3 is missing. This sequence joins TRBV12-3 or TRBV12-4 and TRBJ1-2, with D unresolved. The CDR3 runs to 13 residues. Trimming removed 2 bases at V and 4 bases at J, with 8 bases between. This CDR3 is CASSLSVSYGYTL. The CDR3 DNA sequence: TGTGCCAGCAGTTTATCAGTGTCCTATGGCTACACCCTC.

This chain links TRBV19 with TRBJ1-4; D not certain. V was clipped by 5 bases and J by 7 bases, with 14 bases between them. Germline V CDR1 and CDR2: LNHDA, SQIVND (reference sequence). This CDR3 spans 14 amino acids. CDR3 DNA: TGTGCCAGTAGTGTCCAACCCGCGAGTGAAAAACTGTTTTTT. Protein sequence: CASSVQPASEKLFF.